Presented here are 28 T cell receptor beta chains from one specimen sequenced in a study of shared clonotypes between healthy human individuals. The method was immunoSEQ multiplex PCR; TCRdb's version includes in-frame clones alone and lacks a portion of them. The sample has over a million clones, about 75% seen once. The sequenced sample was memory CD4+ T cells sorted from blood. Subset given: CD45RA-negative fraction. These receptors were taken from a young man in good health.

The rearrangement joins TRBV11-2 to TRBJ2-2, with 10 nucleotides matching TRBD2. Trimming removed 6 bases from V and 2 bases from J; junction bases left unmatched: 6. Per germline, CDR1 SGHAT and CDR2 FQNNGV. This CDR3 spans 16 amino acids. The CDR3 DNA follows: TGTGCCAGCAGTCCCCGGACTAGCGGCAACACCGGGGAGCTGTTTTTT. This encodes CASSPRTSGNTGELFF.

This chain uses TRBV18 with TRBJ2-5; maybe TRBD1 (5 bases). The V end lost 0 bases, the J end lost 4 bases, and 9 bases lay between the germline ends. The V gene's germline CDR1 is KGHSH and CDR2 LQKENI. CDR3 size: 14 residues. Here the CDR3 reads CASSPPARVETQYF. As DNA, the CDR3 is TGTGCCAGCTCACCACCCGCCAGGGTAGAGACCCAGTACTTC.

The gene calls are TRBV6-1 and TRBJ2-1, with D perhaps TRBD2 (6 bases). Trimming took 5 bases from V and 3 from J, leaving 14 bases between them. CDR1 is MNHNS, CDR2 SASEGT, per germline. This CDR3 has 15 amino acids. CDR3 residues: CASSLRRANYNEQFF. CDR3 sequence (DNA): TGTGCCAGCAGTTTAAGGAGGGCCAACTACAATGAGCAGTTCTTC.

The V gene is TRBV4-2, the J gene TRBJ2-1; D is unresolved. Germline-derived CDR1 and CDR2 are LGHNA and YNFKEQ. The germline V and J ends were trimmed by 0 bases and 8 bases, with 5 bases remaining between them. The CDR3 loop spans 12 amino acids. The CDR3 coding sequence is TGTGCCAGCAGCCAAGATAAGCATGAGCAGTTCTTC. Encoded protein: CASSQDKHEQFF.

The chain employs TRBV15 and TRBJ2-5; D gene unclear. The CDR3 loop spans 14 amino acids. Germline-derived CDR1 and CDR2 are LNHNV and YYDKDF (reference sequence). Trimming took 1 base from V and 4 from J, leaving 10 bases between them. CDR3 sequence (DNA): TGTGCCACCAGCAGAGGGCCGGTCGGAGAGACCCAGTACTTC. Translated, it gives CATSRGPVGETQYF.

The rearrangement uses TRBV5-1 and TRBJ1-1, with D perhaps TRBD1 (5 bases). Looked up from germline, CDR1 is SGHRS and CDR2 is YFSETQ. The CDR3 covers 15 residues. Trimming shortened V by 0 bases and J by 4 bases, and 13 bases separated the two germline ends. The CDR3 protein is CASSLVPIGGTEAFF. DNA for the CDR3: TGCGCCAGCAGCTTGGTTCCTATCGGGGGCACTGAAGCTTTCTTT.

This clone has just one count. The rearrangement joins TRBV4-3 to TRBJ2-3; 7 positions match TRBD1. The CDR3 spans 13 residues. The trim removed 4 bases at V and 4 bases at J, leaving 2 bases unmatched. Germline-derived CDR1 and CDR2 are LGHNA and YSLEER. The CDR3 reads CASSLGGSDTQYF. In DNA form, the CDR3 reads TGCGCCAGCAGCCTAGGGGGCTCAGATACGCAGTATTTT.

V usage is TRBV30 and J usage is TRBJ2-4; a weak D match, TRBD2 (6 bases). This CDR3 is built from 15 residues. Trimming cost V 0 bases and J 5 bases, with 14 bases left between them. CDR1 is GTSNPN, CDR2 SVGIG, per germline (reference sequence). DNA of the CDR3: TGTGCCTGGAGTGTACTAGCTCTGGGTGAAAACATTCAGTACTTC. Translating it yields CAWSVLALGENIQYF.

This clone has just one count. This chain connects TRBV18 to TRBJ2-5, with TRBD2 as a possible D gene (5 bases). The CDR3 has 14 residues. Deletions cut 6 bases from V and 4 bases from J, with 15 bases between. CDR1 is KGHSH, CDR2 LQKENI, per germline. The CDR3 region has the DNA TGTGCCAGCTCGAAACGAGACGCGGGAGAGACCCAGTACTTC. This translates into CASSKRDAGETQYF.

The V and J genes are TRBV10-3 and TRBJ2-5; 8 bases match TRBD2. This CDR3 region has 13 residues. The germline gives CDR1 ENHRY, CDR2 SYGVKD. J lost 1 base, V lost 10 bases, and 5 bases had no gene match. The CDR3 loop reads CATREGGQETQYF. The CDR3 coding sequence is TGTGCCACCCGGGAGGGCGGCCAAGAGACCCAGTACTTC.

The CDR3 protein is CASSQQGAEGYTF. The CDR3 DNA sequence: TGTGCCAGCTCACAACAGGGGGCGGAGGGCTACACCTTC. The chain joins TRBV18 to TRBJ1-2, with 9 positions matching TRBD1. The CDR3 has 13 amino acids. Germline CDR1 reads KGHSH; CDR2 reads LQKENI. Losses at the gene ends were 4 bases for V and 8 bases for J; bases not matched to a gene: 5.

The chain is built from TRBV9 and TRBJ2-3, with 9 bases identical to TRBD2. Germline V gene lookup returns CDR1 SGDLS and CDR2 YYNGEE. This CDR3 region has 17 residues. The V segment lost 0 bases and the J segment 0 bases; nucleotides outside the gene matches: 5. The CDR3 nucleotides are TGTGCCAGCAGCGTAGCCCCTAGCGGGGCTAGCACAGATACGCAGTATTTT. Its translation is CASSVAPSGASTDTQYF.

The gene calls are TRBV10-3 and TRBJ2-1; D call uncertain. The CDR3 runs 14 residues. V was shortened by 3 bases and J by 6 bases, with 12 bases between the two germline ends. The germline V gene encodes CDR1 ENHRY and CDR2 SYGVKD. The CDR3 DNA follows: TGTGCCATCAGTGATAGCACCCCTACCAATGAGCAGTTCTTC. Its protein product is CAISDSTPTNEQFF.

This chain uses TRBV7-2 with TRBJ1-1; no firm D call. V was pared by 1 base and J by 4 bases, with 7 bases between. The CDR3 has 13 residues. CDR1 is SGHTA, CDR2 FQGNSA, per germline. CDR3 nucleotides: TGTGCCAGCAGCTTAGTTAAGGGCACTGAAGCTTTCTTT. Amino acid sequence: CASSLVKGTEAFF.

J is TRBJ1-2 and V is TRBV5-4, with a possible D match to TRBD1 (6 bases). The CDR3 sequence is 14 residues long. V was cut by 4 bases and J by 8 bases, with 18 bases left in between. Per the germline V gene, CDR1 is SGHNT and CDR2 is YYREEE (reference sequence). The CDR3 sequence is CASSPLQGSRGYTF. DNA of the CDR3: TGTGCCAGCAGCCCCTTACAGGGTTCGAGGGGCTACACCTTC. Supplemented by reference TRBV5-4 and TRBJ1-2, the full variable domain reads ETGVTQSPTHLIKTRGQQVTLRCSSQSGHNTVSWYQQALGQGPQFIFQYYREEENGRGNFPPRFSGLQFPNYSSELNVNALELDDSALYLCASSPLQGSRGYTFGSGTRLTVV.

The chain uses TRBV28 and TRBJ1-6; 9 bases fit TRBD1. This CDR3 region has 15 residues. Trimming cost V 6 bases and J 7 bases; bases outside gene matches: 7. CDR1 is MDHEN and CDR2 is SYDVKM in the germline V gene. DNA for the CDR3: TGTGCCAGCAGATCACAGGGGGCTAGGAATTCACCCCTCCACTTT. Protein: CASRSQGARNSPLHF.

The J gene is TRBJ2-3, the V gene TRBV6-5, with D possibly matching TRBD2 (6 bases). The CDR3 loop spans 15 amino acids. V was trimmed by 4 bases and J by 4 bases, leaving 15 bases between them. Germline-derived CDR1 and CDR2 are MNHEY and SVGAGI. CDR3: CASSSQGAGSDTQYF. The CDR3 DNA sequence: TGTGCCAGCAGTTCCCAGGGCGCGGGGTCAGATACGCAGTATTTT.

The genes are TRBV7-9 and TRBJ1-1; D remains ambiguous. The CDR3 is 15 residues long. The ends were cut back, 1 base at V and 0 bases at J, with 9 bases in the middle. Germline CDR1 reads SEHNR; CDR2 reads FQNEAQ (reference sequence). In DNA, the CDR3 is TGTGCCAGCAGCTTAGGGGCGGGTGTGAACACTGAAGCTTTCTTT. It yields the protein CASSLGAGVNTEAFF.

The V call is TRBV18, the J call TRBJ1-1; tentative D call: TRBD1 (6 bases). The V and J ends lost 0 bases and 1 base respectively, with 12 bases between them. Germline values: CDR1 KGHSH, CDR2 LQKENI. This CDR3 region has 16 residues. CDR3 sequence: CASSPPPGHSNTEAFF. Here the CDR3 DNA reads TGTGCCAGCTCACCACCACCGGGACATTCGAACACTGAAGCTTTCTTT.

The chain carries TRBV30 and TRBJ1-2, with D possibly being TRBD1 (5 bases). The germline CDR1 and CDR2 sequences are GTSNPN and SVGIG (reference sequence). This CDR3 contains 13 residues. V gave up 0 bases and J gave up 8 bases, with 13 bases separating them. The chain's CDR3 is CAWSVRRGEGYTF. The DNA of the CDR3 is TGTGCCTGGAGTGTACGACGAGGGGAGGGCTACACCTTC.

The chain employs TRBV5-1 and TRBJ2-7; TRBD1 matches 9 bases. The CDR3 is 15 amino acids. With 4 bases clipped from V and 2 bases from J, the junction kept 7 bases outside the gene matches. CDR1 is SGHRS, CDR2 YFSETQ, per germline. Written as DNA, the CDR3 is TGCGCCAGCAGCGATCGGGACAGGGTCGCCTACGAGCAGTACTTC. Its protein product is CASSDRDRVAYEQYF.

The CDR3 sequence: CASSALTTGGYEQYF. The CDR3 DNA is TGTGCCAGTAGTGCCTTAACCACGGGAGGGTACGAGCAGTACTTC. The chain uses TRBV19 and TRBJ2-7; 8 bases are shared with TRBD2. J gave up 4 bases and V 5 bases, and 10 bases lay outside the gene matches. The CDR3 has 15 residues. The germline CDR1 and CDR2 sequences are LNHDA and SQIVND (reference sequence).

The chain uses TRBV19 and TRBJ2-7; a weak D match, TRBD2 (5 bases). The V gene lost 6 bases and the J gene lost 3 bases, with 18 bases spanning the gap. Per germline, CDR1 LNHDA and CDR2 SQIVND (reference sequence). The CDR3 totals 15 residues. CDR3 bases: TGTGCCAGTAGCACGAGACAAGGAGGTTTCTACGAGCAGTACTTC. It specifies CASSTRQGGFYEQYF.

There are a few counts of this clone. The chain joins TRBV4-1 to TRBJ2-3; possibly TRBD2 for D (5 bases). The germline CDR1 and CDR2 sequences are MGHRA and YSYEKL. There are 13 residues in the CDR3. V gave up 1 base and J gave up 8 bases, with 10 bases separating them. The CDR3 loop reads CASSQVPGGTQYF. The CDR3 DNA follows: TGCGCCAGCAGCCAAGTACCAGGAGGTACGCAGTATTTT.

This clone was seen at least ten times. This chain uses TRBV2 with TRBJ1-1; no definite D call. The germline gives CDR1 SNHLY, CDR2 FYNNEI. V was cut by 5 bases and J by 1 base, with 11 bases left in between. This CDR3 is built from 14 residues. CDR3 sequence reads: CASSSRPSNTEAFF. CDR3 nucleotides: TGTGCCAGCAGTTCCCGACCGTCGAACACTGAAGCTTTCTTT. The full variable domain, with the rest looked up from reference TRBV2 and TRBJ1-1, is EPEVTQTPSHQVTQMGQEVILRCVPISNHLYFYWYRQILGQKVEFLVSFYNNEISEKSEIFDDQFSVERPDGSNFTLKIRSTKLEDSAMYFCASSSRPSNTEAFFGQGTRLTVV.

J is TRBJ2-3 and V is TRBV7-9; no firm D call. Trimming took 1 base from V and 4 from J, leaving 9 bases between them. Germline assignment: CDR1 SEHNR and CDR2 FQNEAQ (reference sequence). The length of the CDR3 is 14 residues. The CDR3 coding sequence is TGTGCCAGCAGCTTAGAAGTATTTGCAGATACGCAGTATTTT. Encoded protein: CASSLEVFADTQYF.

The chain employs TRBV30 and TRBJ1-4; 8 bases are a match to TRBD1. V shed 2 bases, J shed 7 bases, and the junction held 3 bases outside the gene matches. This CDR3 comprises 13 residues. CDR1 and CDR2 from the germline V gene are GTSNPN and SVGIG (reference sequence). CDR3 DNA sequence: TGTGCCTGGAGTCGCGACAGGGGTGAAAAACTGTTTTTT. Protein sequence: CAWSRDRGEKLFF.

The J gene is TRBJ1-3, the V gene TRBV15; D ambiguous. CDR1 and CDR2 (germline): LNHNV, YYDKDF (reference sequence). V was trimmed by 3 bases and J by 0 bases, leaving 12 bases between them. CDR3 length: 16 amino acids. The CDR3 bases are TGTGCCACCAGCAGGGATCCAGGCCCCTCTGGAAACACCATATATTTT. Translation: CATSRDPGPSGNTIYF.